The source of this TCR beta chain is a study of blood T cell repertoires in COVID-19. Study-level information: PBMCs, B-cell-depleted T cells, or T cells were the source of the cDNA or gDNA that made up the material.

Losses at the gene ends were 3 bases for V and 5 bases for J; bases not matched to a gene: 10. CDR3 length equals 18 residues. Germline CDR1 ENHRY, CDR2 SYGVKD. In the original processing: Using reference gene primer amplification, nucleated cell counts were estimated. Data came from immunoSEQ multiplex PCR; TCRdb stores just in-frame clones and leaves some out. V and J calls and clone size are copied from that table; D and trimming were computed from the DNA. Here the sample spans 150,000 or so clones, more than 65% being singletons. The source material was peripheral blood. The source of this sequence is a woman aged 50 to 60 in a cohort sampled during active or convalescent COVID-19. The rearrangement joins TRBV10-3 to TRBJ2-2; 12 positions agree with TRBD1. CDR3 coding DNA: TGTGCCATCAGTGATTTTACCGGGACAGGGGGCGGTACCGGGGAGCTGTTTTTT. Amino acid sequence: CAISDFTGTGGGTGELFF.